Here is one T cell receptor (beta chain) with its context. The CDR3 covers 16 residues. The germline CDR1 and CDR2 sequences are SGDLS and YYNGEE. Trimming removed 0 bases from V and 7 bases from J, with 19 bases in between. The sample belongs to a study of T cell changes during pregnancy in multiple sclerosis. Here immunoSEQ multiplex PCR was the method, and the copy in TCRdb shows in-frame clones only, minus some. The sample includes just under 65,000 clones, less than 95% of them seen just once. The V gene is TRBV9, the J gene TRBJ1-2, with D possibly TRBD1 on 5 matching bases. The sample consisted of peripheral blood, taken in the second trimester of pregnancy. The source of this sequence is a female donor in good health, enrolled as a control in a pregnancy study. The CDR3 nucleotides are TGTGCCAGCAGCGTAGAGGGGCTACCTTATAAAGGTGGCTACACCTTC. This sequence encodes CASSVEGLPYKGGYTF.